These 9 T cell receptor beta chains were sequenced from one sample in a study of molecular identifiers for immune sequencing clone quantification. Each CDR3 protein is one row after TCRdb ran MiXCR on the PCR reads. The data hold 9,500 to 15,000 distinct CDR3 sequences, with approximately 18% observed a single time. Material for sequencing was naive CD8+ T cells from blood, with Jurkat cell RNA spiked in. The subset was: FACS-sorted CD8+CD4-CCR7+CD45RA+ naive T cells. Receptor source: a human donor in good health. Some libraries in this study had Jurkat cell RNA spiked in.

Details on this clonotype: One base away lies a much larger clone, so this may be a sequencing read error. The chain joins TRBV11-2 to TRBJ2-7; D is perhaps TRBD1 or TRBD2 (5 bases each). V was clipped by 2 bases and J by 5 bases, with 10 bases between them. Germline assignment: CDR1 SGHAT and CDR2 FQNNGV. This CDR3 is built from 13 residues. For the CDR3, the DNA is TGTGCCAGCAGCTTATGGGACGGGGACGAGCAGTACTTC. Protein: CASSLWDGDEQYF.

By sample fraction, this clonotype is medium-sized (0.01 to 0.1%). The chain carries TRBV7-2 and TRBJ2-5, with a possible D match to TRBD2 (6 bases). Germline V CDR1 and CDR2: SGHTA, FQGNSA. Trimming left V 9 bases short and J 3 bases short, with 11 bases between. This CDR3 spans 12 amino acids. The CDR3 spells CASMGLEETQYF. Written as DNA, the CDR3 is TGTGCCAGTATGGGACTCGAAGAGACCCAGTACTTC.

Details on this clonotype: One end of the junction varies from germline; a read error may be responsible. The chain combines TRBV4-1 with TRBJ2-3; 13 bases agree with TRBD2. The CDR3 totals 20 residues. From germline, CDR1 is MGHRA and CDR2 YSYEKL. The DNA of the CDR3 is TGCGCCAGCTGCCAACGAGGGGGAGGGGGACTAGCGGGGAACGCAGATACGCAGTATTTT. This encodes CASCQRGGGGLAGNADTQYF.

In its sample, this clonotype is medium-sized (0.01 to 0.1%). This chain uses TRBV4-2 with TRBJ2-3; no reliable D call. The CDR3 loop spans 17 amino acids. The germline gives CDR1 LGHNA, CDR2 YNFKEQ. V lost 1 base to trimming and J lost 6 bases, with 20 bases between them. CDR3 nucleotide sequence: TGTGCCAGCAGCCAAGTGTCCGCTAACGACATAAGGGATACGCAGTATTTT. The encoded protein is CASSQVSANDIRDTQYF.

This clonotype has a count of ten or more. The J gene is TRBJ2-7, the V gene TRBV20-1; 14 nucleotides align to TRBD2. V gave up 2 bases and J gave up 4 bases; unmatched junction bases: 13. CDR1 and CDR2 from the germline V gene are DFQATT and SNEGSKA (reference sequence). This CDR3 is built from 18 residues. In DNA, the CDR3 is TGCAGTGCTAGAACGGGACTAGCGGGAGTGGGAAACCCGTACGAGCAGTACTTC. It yields the protein CSARTGLAGVGNPYEQYF.

This clonotype is deemed medium-sized. V is TRBV20-1 and J is TRBJ2-1, with D possibly being TRBD1 or TRBD2 (5 bases each). This CDR3 region has 13 residues. V dropped 5 bases and J dropped 5 bases, with 13 bases sitting between them. Germline V CDR1 and CDR2: DFQATT, SNEGSKA (reference sequence). The CDR3 sequence: CSARPRDHNEQFF. CDR3 in DNA: TGCAGTGCTCGACCGAGGGACCACAATGAGCAGTTCTTC.

This clonotype was observed at least ten times. The rearrangement uses TRBV9 and TRBJ2-7, with 8 bases identical to TRBD1. CDR3 length: 14 residues. Germline V gives CDR1 SGDLS, CDR2 YYNGEE. V lost 3 bases to trimming and J lost 5 bases; unmatched junction nucleotides: 7. CDR3: CASSASGGLDEQYF. The CDR3 DNA is TGTGCCAGCAGCGCGTCAGGGGGCCTCGACGAGCAGTACTTC.

In the case of this clonotype: This sequence may be a read error, since a much larger clone differs from it by one base. The V call is TRBV4-2, the J call TRBJ2-1; 7 nucleotides match TRBD2. The CDR3 runs 16 residues. Germline V gene lookup returns CDR1 LGHNA and CDR2 YNFKEQ. CDR3 amino acids: CANSQEGGSAYNEQFF. The CDR3 nucleotides read TGTGCCAACAGCCAAGAGGGCGGGAGTGCGTACAATGAGCAGTTCTTC.

Ten or more counts support this clonotype. V usage is TRBV30 and J usage is TRBJ2-2, with a tentative D call TRBD1 (5 bases). Trimming pared 1 base from V and 1 base from J, leaving 22 bases between. Germline assignment: CDR1 GTSNPN and CDR2 SVGIG (reference sequence). The CDR3 consists of 19 residues. The CDR3 nucleotides are TGTGCCTGGAGTGCAAGCTCAAGGGGCTCCTTAGGGAACACCGGGGAGCTGTTTTTT. This sequence encodes CAWSASSRGSLGNTGELFF.